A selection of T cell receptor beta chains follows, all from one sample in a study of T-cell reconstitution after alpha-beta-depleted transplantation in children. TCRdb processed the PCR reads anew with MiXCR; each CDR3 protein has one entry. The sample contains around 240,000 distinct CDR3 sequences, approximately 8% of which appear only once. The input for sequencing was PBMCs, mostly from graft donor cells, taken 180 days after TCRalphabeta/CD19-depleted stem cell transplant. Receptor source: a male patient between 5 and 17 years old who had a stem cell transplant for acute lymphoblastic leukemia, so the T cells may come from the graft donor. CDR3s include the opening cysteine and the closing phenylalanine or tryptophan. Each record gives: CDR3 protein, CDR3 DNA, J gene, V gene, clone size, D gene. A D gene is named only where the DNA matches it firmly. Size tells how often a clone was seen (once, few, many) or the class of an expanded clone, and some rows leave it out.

cdr3_aa: CASSQDTGHPTGELFF
cdr3_nt: TGCGCCAGCAGCCAAGACACGGGACACCCCACCGGGGAGCTGTTTTTT
j_call: TRBJ2-2
v_call: TRBV4-3
clone_size: many
d_call: .

cdr3_aa: CASSATWGDYGYTF
cdr3_nt: TGCGCCAGCAGCGCTACATGGGGAGACTATGGCTACACCTTC
j_call: TRBJ1-2
v_call: TRBV5-1
clone_size: many
d_call: .

cdr3_aa: CASSRGTSGGAWTDTQYF
cdr3_nt: TGCGCCAGCAGCCGCGGGACTAGCGGGGGGGCCTGGACAGATACGCAGTATTTT
j_call: TRBJ2-3
v_call: TRBV5-1
clone_size: many
d_call: TRBD2

cdr3_aa: CASSRAAGNTEAFF
cdr3_nt: TGCGCCAGCAGCCGAGCGGCGGGTAACACTGAAGCTTTCTTT
j_call: TRBJ1-1
v_call: TRBV4-1
clone_size: many
d_call: .

cdr3_aa: CASSFSPIPGEQFF
cdr3_nt: TGTGCCAGCAGTTTCTCTCCCATCCCCGGTGAGCAGTTCTTC
j_call: TRBJ2-1
v_call: TRBV5-4
clone_size: many
d_call: .

cdr3_aa: CASSYRSWTSASSYEQYF
cdr3_nt: TGTGCCAGCAGTTACCGATCCTGGACTAGCGCGAGCTCCTACGAGCAGTACTTC
j_call: TRBJ2-7
v_call: TRBV6-5
clone_size: many
d_call: TRBD2

cdr3_aa: CASSSDSKNIQYF
cdr3_nt: TGTGCCAGCAGCTCGGATTCCAAAAACATTCAGTACTTC
j_call: TRBJ2-4
v_call: TRBV7-2
clone_size: many
d_call: .

cdr3_aa: CASSLMGNTDAFF
cdr3_nt: TGTGCCAGCAGTTTAATGGGCAACACTGACGCTTTCTTT
j_call: TRBJ1-1
v_call: TRBV12-3/TRBV12-4
clone_size: .
d_call: .

cdr3_aa: CAIRDRGDEQFF
cdr3_nt: TGTGCCATCAGGGACAGGGGGGATGAGCAGTTCTTC
j_call: TRBJ2-1
v_call: TRBV10-3
clone_size: many
d_call: TRBD1

cdr3_aa: CASSFLPGGAASYNEQFF
cdr3_nt: TGTGCCAGCAGCTTCCTCCCGGGGGGCGCTGCCTCCTACAATGAGCAGTTCTTC
j_call: TRBJ2-1
v_call: TRBV7-3
clone_size: many
d_call: .

cdr3_aa: CASSLDRSNTEAFF
cdr3_nt: TGCGCCAGCAGCTTGGACAGATCGAACACTGAAGCTTTCTTT
j_call: TRBJ1-1
v_call: TRBV5-1
clone_size: many
d_call: .